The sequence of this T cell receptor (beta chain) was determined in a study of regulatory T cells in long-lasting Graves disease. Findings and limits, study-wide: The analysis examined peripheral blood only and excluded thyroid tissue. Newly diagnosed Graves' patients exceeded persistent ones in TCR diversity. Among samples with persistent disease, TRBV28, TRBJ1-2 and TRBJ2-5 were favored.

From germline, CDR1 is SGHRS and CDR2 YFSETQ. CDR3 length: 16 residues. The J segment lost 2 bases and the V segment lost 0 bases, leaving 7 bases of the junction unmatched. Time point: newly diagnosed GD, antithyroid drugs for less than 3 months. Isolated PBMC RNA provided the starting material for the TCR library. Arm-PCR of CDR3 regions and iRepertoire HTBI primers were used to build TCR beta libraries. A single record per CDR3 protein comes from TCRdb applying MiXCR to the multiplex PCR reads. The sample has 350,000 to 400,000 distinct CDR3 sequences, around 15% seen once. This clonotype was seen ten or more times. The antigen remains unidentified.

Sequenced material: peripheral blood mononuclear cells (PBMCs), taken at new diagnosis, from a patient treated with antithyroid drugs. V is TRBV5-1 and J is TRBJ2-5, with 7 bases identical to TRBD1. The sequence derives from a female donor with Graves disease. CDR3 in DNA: TGCGCCAGCAGCTTGGTCGCACAGGGGCGTCAAGAGACCCAGTACTTC. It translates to CASSLVAQGRQETQYF.